The 17 T cell receptor beta chains below come from one sample, sequenced in a study of T cell repertoires in cytomegalovirus infection. A single record per CDR3 protein comes from TCRdb applying MiXCR to the reads. The sample records about 360,000 distinct CDR3 sequences, 15% to 20% being singletons. Material: PBMCs. The receptors here all came from a human donor in good health (CMV status not recorded). Some clones in this sample may be carry-over from other donors' samples.

This clonotype appeared many times. The chain couples TRBV7-2 to TRBJ1-2; D is unclear. The CDR3 sequence is 13 residues long. Deletions cut 4 bases from V and 6 bases from J, with 12 bases between. CDR1 and CDR2 (germline): SGHTA, FQGNSA. The CDR3 nucleotides are TGTGCCAGCAGCTCATTTGGGCCTCATGGCTACACCTTC. As protein: CASSSFGPHGYTF.

This clonotype was recorded many times. V gene TRBV27 combines with J gene TRBJ2-5; 10 bases agree with TRBD1. Germline CDR1 reads MNHEY; CDR2 reads SMNVEV (reference sequence). The CDR3 is 15 residues long. Losses at the gene ends were 7 bases for V and 0 bases for J; bases not matched to a gene: 5. CDR3 region: CASTPGQGHQETQYF. In DNA form, the CDR3 reads TGTGCCAGCACCCCGGGACAGGGGCACCAAGAGACCCAGTACTTC.

The V gene is TRBV4-3, the J gene TRBJ2-7; no reliable D call. In germline, CDR1 is LGHNA, CDR2 YSLEER. There are 14 residues in the CDR3. The V gene lost 1 base and the J gene lost 0 bases, with 7 bases spanning the gap. The CDR3 loop reads CASSQGVISYEQYF. DNA for the CDR3: TGCGCCAGCAGCCAAGGGGTGATCTCCTACGAGCAGTACTTC.

This clonotype was observed many times. This chain links TRBV7-2 with TRBJ2-3; no clear D. CDR3 size: 14 residues. Trimming removed 3 bases at V and 2 bases at J, with 9 bases between. Germline V gene data show CDR1 as SGHTA and CDR2 as FQGNSA. This chain's CDR3 is CASSFRRNTDTQYF. The CDR3 nucleotides are TGTGCCAGCAGCTTCCGACGAAACACAGATACGCAGTATTTT.

This clonotype was recorded at least ten times. The genes are TRBV12-3 or TRBV12-4 and TRBJ2-3, with unresolved D. This CDR3 spans 14 amino acids. Trimming took off 6 bases at V and 7 bases at J, with 17 bases between the two ends. The chain's CDR3 is CASSPGPRWYTQYF. CDR3 coding DNA: TGTGCCAGCAGCCCCGGCCCCCGGTGGTATACGCAGTATTTT.

This clonotype was picked up many times. This sequence joins TRBV6-1 and TRBJ2-1; TRBD2 is a possible D gene (6 bases). The CDR3 runs to 14 residues. Trimming stripped 8 bases from V and 7 bases from J, with 18 bases between. Germline V lookup: CDR1 MNHNS, CDR2 SASEGT. In DNA, the CDR3 is TGTGCCAGCCCTCGGAGGGAAGTTAGGAATGAGCAGTTCTTC. This codes for CASPRREVRNEQFF.

The chain is built from TRBV7-2 and TRBJ2-5; maybe TRBD2 (6 bases). This CDR3 has 16 residues. Deletions cut 1 base from V and 2 bases from J, with 14 bases between. The germline V gene has CDR1 SGHTA and CDR2 FQGNSA. The chain's CDR3 is CASSLVPGVSQETQYF. The CDR3 nucleotides are TGTGCCAGCAGCTTAGTTCCGGGAGTTTCGCAAGAGACCCAGTACTTC. The complete variable domain, with remaining parts taken from reference TRBV7-2 and TRBJ2-5, reads GAGVSQSPSNKVTEKGKDVELRCDPISGHTALYWYRQSLGQGLEFLIYFQGNSAPDKSGLPSDRFSAERTGGSVSTLTIQRTQQEDSAVYLCASSLVPGVSQETQYFGPGTRLLVL.

CDR3 amino acids: CASSKPSGRAGEQFF. The CDR3, as DNA: TGTGCCAGCAGCAAACCCAGCGGGAGGGCGGGGGAGCAGTTCTTC. The chain has TRBV6-1 and TRBJ2-1; 10 nucleotides match TRBD2. The CDR3 sequence is 15 residues long. The V segment lost 6 bases and the J segment 10 bases; nucleotides outside the gene matches: 12. Germline values: CDR1 MNHNS, CDR2 SASEGT.

This chain connects TRBV5-4 to TRBJ1-3; D possibly corresponds to TRBD1 (5 bases). Trimming shortened V by 0 bases and J by 7 bases, and 17 bases separated the two germline ends. CDR1 is SGHNT, CDR2 YYREEE, per germline (reference sequence). The CDR3 loop spans 16 amino acids. CDR3 residues: CASSLGTSRGSNTIYF. As DNA, the CDR3 is TGTGCCAGCAGCTTGGGGACGTCGCGGGGGTCGAACACCATATATTTT.

This clonotype was found many times. V usage is TRBV7-2 and J usage is TRBJ2-1; the D gene is possibly TRBD1 (6 bases). CDR3 length: 15 amino acids. CDR1 SGHTA and CDR2 FQGNSA come from the germline V gene. V lost 5 bases and J lost 2, with 13 bases in between. This CDR3 is CASSAQGKAYNEQFF. DNA of the CDR3: TGTGCCAGCAGCGCGCAGGGGAAGGCCTACAATGAGCAGTTCTTC.

The V gene is TRBV5-5, the J gene TRBJ1-1; no definite D call. Trimming removed 3 bases at V and 0 bases at J, with 9 bases between. The CDR3 covers 14 residues. Germline assignment: CDR1 SGHKS and CDR2 YYEKEE (reference sequence). The CDR3 loop is CASSSRAMNTEAFF. CDR3 DNA: TGTGCCAGCAGCTCCCGGGCTATGAACACTGAAGCTTTCTTT.

Of note for this clonotype: This likely came from a read error, as a far larger clone is one base away. V and J are TRBV7-2 and TRBJ2-5; 7 nucleotides agree with TRBD1. The CDR3 extends over 14 amino acids. Germline CDR1 reads SGHTA; CDR2 reads FQGNSA. CDR3 sequence (DNA): TGTGCCAGCAGCCCCGGGACAGCGCAAGAGAACCAGTACTTC. This gives the protein CASSPGTAQENQYF.

This chain links TRBV4-1 with TRBJ2-5, with TRBD1 as a possible D gene (6 bases). V was trimmed by 2 bases and J by 10 bases, leaving 23 bases between them. Per germline, CDR1 MGHRA and CDR2 YSYEKL. There are 16 residues in the CDR3. CDR3 in amino acids: CASSQKWGPTRGGQYF. As DNA, the CDR3 is TGCGCCAGCAGCCAAAAATGGGGGCCGACACGGGGTGGCCAGTACTTC.

The DNA of the CDR3 is TGTGCCATCACAGGTCTCTCGAGTGAGCAGTACTTC. This codes for CAITGLSSEQYF. The chain couples TRBV28 to TRBJ2-7; possibly TRBD1 for D (5 bases). Deletions cut 10 bases from V and 7 bases from J, with 17 bases between. There are 12 residues in the CDR3. CDR1 is MDHEN and CDR2 is SYDVKM in the germline V gene.

This clonotype has only a few counts. The chain employs TRBV2 and TRBJ1-5; D may be TRBD1 (5 bases). Germline lookup yields CDR1 SNHLY and CDR2 FYNNEI. The CDR3 is 13 amino acids. Between the trimmed V and J ends, which lost 6 bases and 6 bases, there was a span of 12 bases. CDR3 loop: CASREGRGQPQHF. In nucleotides, the CDR3 is TGTGCCAGCAGAGAGGGGCGCGGTCAGCCCCAGCATTTT.

This clonotype was seen ten or more times. The V call is TRBV7-8, the J call TRBJ1-3, with 8 bases aligning to TRBD1. Germline V CDR1 and CDR2: SGHVS, FQNEAQ. This CDR3 has 14 amino acids. The V and J ends lost 3 bases and 5 bases, in that order; junction bases with no gene match: 3. The CDR3 sequence is CASSLDRARNTIYF. In DNA, the CDR3 is TGTGCCAGCAGCTTGGACAGGGCGAGAAACACCATATATTTT.

This clonotype was found a few times. This chain joins TRBV29-1 and TRBJ2-1; 11 bases fit TRBD2. CDR3 length: 17 amino acids. J was trimmed by 0 bases and V by 4 bases; bases with no gene match: 8. Germline CDR1 reads SQVTM; CDR2 reads ANQGSEA. The CDR3 here is CSVASGTSGYSYNEQFF. The DNA for the CDR3 is TGCAGCGTTGCGTCCGGGACTAGCGGCTACTCCTACAATGAGCAGTTCTTC.